The 22 T cell receptor beta chains presented below share a single source sample, sequenced in a study of cytomegalovirus exposure and HLA in healthy donors. This table comes from immunoSEQ multiplex PCR, and its TCRdb copy is limited to in-frame clones, with some not included. The top ten hold about 0.8% of the sample, which has 350,000 or so clones, 80% to 90% seen once. Input material: PBMCs. Receptor source: a woman aged 18-35 years in good health and CMV-seronegative.

V gene TRBV18 combines with J gene TRBJ2-1; 10 bases agree with TRBD2. The CDR3 is 17 residues long. Germline-derived CDR1 and CDR2 are KGHSH and LQKENI. J was trimmed by 8 bases and V by 0 bases; bases with no gene match: 10. DNA of the CDR3: TGTGCCAGCTCACCACCGGACGGAAGACTAGCGGGCGATGAGCAGTTCTTC. Its translation: CASSPPDGRLAGDEQFF.

The chain joins TRBV18 to TRBJ2-5; D gene unclear. CDR3 length: 15 residues. Trimming removed 2 bases from V and 2 bases from J, with 12 bases in between. Germline V gene lookup returns CDR1 KGHSH and CDR2 LQKENI. CDR3: CASSPAQTLQETQYF. The DNA for the CDR3 is TGTGCCAGCTCACCAGCACAGACCCTACAAGAGACCCAGTACTTC.

The chain combines TRBV5-1 with TRBJ1-1; D gene ambiguous. Germline V lookup: CDR1 SGHRS, CDR2 YFSETQ. The CDR3 loop spans 13 amino acids. Trimming shortened V by 4 bases and J by 1 base, and 8 bases separated the two germline ends. CDR3 nucleotides: TGCGCCAGCAGCCCAGCGGGGAACACTGAAGCTTTCTTT. This translates into CASSPAGNTEAFF.

CDR3 loop: CASSSTGGSYEQYF. The CDR3 DNA reads as TGTGCCAGCAGCTCCACAGGGGGCAGCTACGAGCAGTACTTC. The rearrangement joins TRBV5-4 to TRBJ2-7; TRBD1 matches 9 bases. Germline V CDR1 and CDR2: SGHNT, YYREEE (reference sequence). This CDR3 region has 14 residues. The V and J ends lost 3 bases and 3 bases, in that order; junction bases with no gene match: 4.

Worth noting for this clone: This CDR3 is also generated by other DNA sequences in the sample. V usage is TRBV28 and J usage is TRBJ1-5, with D hard to call. Germline CDR1 reads MDHEN; CDR2 reads SYDVKM. The V and J ends lost 4 bases and 4 bases respectively, with 5 bases between them. This CDR3 contains 12 residues. The CDR3 reads CASSSVNQPQHF. CDR3 nucleotide sequence: TGTGCCAGCAGTTCCGTGAATCAGCCCCAGCATTTT.

This clone was counted once. This chain uses TRBV5-1 with TRBJ1-1, with a tentative D call TRBD1 (5 bases). The CDR3 covers 14 residues. Germline CDR1 and CDR2: SGHRS and YFSETQ. Trimming took 7 bases from V and 4 from J, leaving 17 bases between them. The CDR3 DNA reads TGCGCCAGCTCCCGGGGGACCCTCGGCACTGAAGCTTTCTTT. Protein product: CASSRGTLGTEAFF. The full variable domain, with the rest looked up from reference TRBV5-1 and TRBJ1-1, is KAGVTQTPRYLIKTRGQQVTLSCSPISGHRSVSWYQQTPGQGLQFLFEYFSETQRNKGNFPGRFSGRQFSNSRSEMNVSTLELGDSALYLCASSRGTLGTEAFFGQGTRLTVV.

This clone was seen more than once but under ten times. The chain uses TRBV5-4 and TRBJ1-2, with 8 nucleotides matching TRBD1. Per the germline V gene, CDR1 is SGHNT and CDR2 is YYREEE (reference sequence). The CDR3 consists of 15 residues. V gave up 0 bases and J gave up 1 base; unmatched junction bases: 2. The CDR3 DNA reads TGTGCCAGCAGCTTGGGACAGGGGATTAACTATGGCTACACCTTC. Translating gives CASSLGQGINYGYTF.

The V gene is TRBV10-3, the J gene TRBJ1-2; 8 nucleotides match TRBD1. CDR3 length: 13 amino acids. Trimming cost V 5 bases and J 4 bases; bases outside gene matches: 3. Germline V lookup: CDR1 ENHRY, CDR2 SYGVKD. The CDR3 DNA sequence: TGTGCCATCAGTCCCGGGACAGGCTATGGCTACACCTTC. Translation: CAISPGTGYGYTF.

This chain uses TRBV5-1 with TRBJ2-7, with a tentative D call TRBD1 (6 bases). Germline CDR1 reads SGHRS; CDR2 reads YFSETQ. Trimming removed 0 bases at V and 3 bases at J, with 10 bases between. The CDR3 runs to 14 residues. DNA of the CDR3: TGCGCCAGCAGCTTGGAGCTAGGGGGCTACGAGCAGTACTTC. Translated: CASSLELGGYEQYF.

The V gene is TRBV6-5, the J gene TRBJ2-3; perhaps TRBD2 as D (5 bases). The germline gives CDR1 MNHEY, CDR2 SVGAGI. Between the trimmed V and J ends, which lost 0 bases and 0 bases, there was a span of 7 bases. This CDR3 contains 15 residues. The CDR3 loop is CASSYSRASTDTQYF. For the CDR3, the DNA is TGTGCCAGCAGTTACTCGCGGGCTAGCACAGATACGCAGTATTTT.

The gene calls are TRBV9 and TRBJ1-3, with D possibly TRBD1 on 5 matching bases. The CDR3 runs to 16 residues. V lost 0 bases, J lost 0 bases, and 10 bases lay in between. Germline V gene lookup returns CDR1 SGDLS and CDR2 YYNGEE. Here the CDR3 reads CASSVDPGGSGNTIYF. CDR3 coding DNA: TGTGCCAGCAGCGTAGATCCCGGGGGCTCTGGAAACACCATATATTTT.

This chain uses TRBV10-3 with TRBJ2-1, with 9 positions matching TRBD1. J lost 0 bases, V lost 7 bases, and 4 bases had no gene match. CDR1 is ENHRY, CDR2 SYGVKD, per germline. This CDR3 is 15 amino acids long. CDR3: CAIKGQGSSYNEQFF. In DNA, the CDR3 is TGTGCCATCAAGGGACAGGGAAGCTCCTACAATGAGCAGTTCTTC.

Only one count was recorded for this clone. J is TRBJ2-7 and V is TRBV6-5; a possible D gene is TRBD2 (6 bases). The CDR3 contains 13 residues. Germline V gene data show CDR1 as MNHEY and CDR2 as SVGAGI. Trimming left V 5 bases short and J 5 bases short, with 13 bases between. This chain's CDR3 is CASSGGGENEQYF. For the CDR3, the DNA is TGTGCCAGCAGTGGAGGAGGGGAGAACGAGCAGTACTTC.

V usage is TRBV30 and J usage is TRBJ2-1; 10 bases are shared with TRBD2. Germline CDR1 is GTSNPN and CDR2 is SVGIG (reference sequence). The J segment lost 5 bases and the V segment lost 1 base, leaving 2 bases of the junction unmatched. The CDR3 loop spans 14 amino acids. CDR3 in amino acids: CAWSGTSGNNEQFF. The DNA of the CDR3 is TGTGCCTGGAGTGGGACTAGCGGAAACAATGAGCAGTTCTTC.

This clone was counted a single time. The chain couples TRBV5-5 to TRBJ1-5; TRBD1 agrees at 8 bases. CDR1 and CDR2 from the germline V gene are SGHKS and YYEKEE (reference sequence). The trim removed 4 bases at V and 2 bases at J, leaving 8 bases unmatched. CDR3 length: 16 residues. CDR3 DNA: TGTGCCAGCAGCGCGGCCTTACAGGGGGGCAATCAGCCCCAGCATTTT. Translation: CASSAALQGGNQPQHF.

This clone was recorded only once. V usage is TRBV5-4 and J usage is TRBJ2-7; 14 bases line up with TRBD2. In germline, CDR1 is SGHNT, CDR2 YYREEE (reference sequence). V dropped 0 bases and J dropped 6; count of bases not matched to a gene: 5. There are 16 residues in the CDR3. The CDR3 DNA follows: TGTGCCAGCAGCTTGGGACTAGCGGGAGGGGAAAGCGAGCAGTACTTC. Translated, it gives CASSLGLAGGESEQYF.

The V call is TRBV28, the J call TRBJ2-1, with 10 bases aligning to TRBD2. Germline CDR1 reads MDHEN; CDR2 reads SYDVKM. Trimming cost V 5 bases and J 5 bases; bases outside gene matches: 12. The length of the CDR3 is 17 residues. CDR3 protein: CASSPRPPTSGDNEQFF. The CDR3 DNA is TGTGCCAGCAGTCCCCGCCCCCCTACTAGCGGGGACAATGAGCAGTTCTTC.

The chain joins TRBV19 to TRBJ2-3; no clear D. This CDR3 is built from 14 residues. Germline-derived CDR1 and CDR2 are LNHDA and SQIVND (reference sequence). Deletions cut 0 bases from V and 4 bases from J, with 8 bases between. The CDR3 bases are TGTGCCAGTAGTATAGAGAGGATGGCAGATACGCAGTATTTT. It encodes CASSIERMADTQYF.

This clone was found a few times. The chain links TRBV30 to TRBJ2-4; 7 bases are a match to TRBD2. The CDR3 contains 13 residues. CDR1 is GTSNPN and CDR2 is SVGIG in the germline V gene (reference sequence). V lost 5 bases to trimming and J lost 7 bases; unmatched junction nucleotides: 8. The CDR3 is CAWSVGGGNIQYF. In DNA form, the CDR3 reads TGTGCCTGGTCGGTTGGGGGAGGGAACATTCAGTACTTC.

The chain is built from TRBV6-5 and TRBJ1-4, with TRBD1 matching 7 bases. From germline, CDR1 is MNHEY and CDR2 SVGAGI. V lost 8 bases to trimming and J lost 13 bases; unmatched junction nucleotides: 7. This CDR3 comprises 11 residues. The CDR3 region has the DNA TGTGCCAGCGGGCAAGGGGGCAGACTGTTTTTT. Amino acids: CASGQGGRLFF.

The chain joins TRBV6-5 to TRBJ1-2; the D is unclear. V was pared by 0 bases and J by 6 bases, with 14 bases between. Per germline, CDR1 MNHEY and CDR2 SVGAGI. The CDR3 is made up of 15 amino acids. The CDR3 is CASSYSSQEVHGYTF. For the CDR3, the DNA is TGTGCCAGCAGTTACTCTTCTCAGGAGGTTCATGGCTACACCTTC.

This clone has a single count. The chain links TRBV28 to TRBJ2-5; tentatively, D is TRBD2 (5 bases). The length of the CDR3 is 16 residues. V dropped 5 bases and J dropped 2 bases, with 18 bases sitting between them. Germline CDR1 reads MDHEN; CDR2 reads SYDVKM. The chain's CDR3 is CASSPWELVEQETQYF. CDR3 DNA sequence: TGTGCCAGCAGTCCGTGGGAGCTAGTTGAACAAGAGACCCAGTACTTC.